The 17 T cell receptor beta chains presented below share a single source sample, sequenced in a study of T cells in Graves' hyperthyroidism and ophthalmopathy. It was RNA transcripts that yielded the amplified TCR beta CDR3 regions. HTBI primers were employed in a first-round RT-PCR of the TCR CDR3. TCRdb re-analysed the multiplex PCR reads in MiXCR, keeping a single row per CDR3 protein. The repertoire holds roughly 530,000 distinct CDR3 sequences, with roughly 18% as singletons. What was sequenced was blood. Receptors were obtained from a woman aged 18 to 35 with Graves' ophthalmopathy.

This clonotype occurred many times. The rearrangement links TRBV3-1 to TRBJ2-5, with a tentative D call TRBD2 (6 bases). The CDR3 runs to 17 residues. V was clipped by 0 bases and J by 2 bases, with 16 bases between them. In germline, CDR1 is LGHDT, CDR2 YNNKEL (reference sequence). CDR3 sequence: CASSQDRSRAGQETQYF. CDR3 DNA sequence: TGTGCCAGCAGCCAAGATCGGTCAAGGGCGGGGCAAGAGACCCAGTACTTC.

This clonotype was observed many times. V is TRBV28 and J is TRBJ1-2, with 8 positions matching TRBD1. The V segment lost 5 bases and the J segment 7 bases; nucleotides outside the gene matches: 12. The CDR3 length is 15 residues. CDR1 is MDHEN, CDR2 SYDVKM, per germline. In DNA form, the CDR3 reads TGTGCCAGCAGTGCTCTACGGTGGCAGGGGGCTGGCTACACCTTC. It encodes CASSALRWQGAGYTF.

Remarks on this clonotype: This may be a read error, as it is one base from a much larger clone. The CDR3 nucleotides read TGTGCCGGCTCACCAACCCCTCAGGAAGCTTTCTTT. Protein: CAGSPTPQEAFF. J is TRBJ1-1 and V is TRBV18, with no clear D. The CDR3 is 12 amino acids. In germline, CDR1 is KGHSH, CDR2 LQKENI.

This clonotype was recorded many times. The rearrangement uses TRBV28 and TRBJ2-7; D uncertain. V was trimmed by 6 bases and J by 1 base, leaving 10 bases between them. This CDR3 has 13 residues. CDR1 is MDHEN and CDR2 is SYDVKM in the germline V gene. CDR3 DNA sequence: TGTGCCAGCAGCCCCGGCATATCCTACGAGCAGTACTTC. Encoded protein: CASSPGISYEQYF.

This chain connects TRBV20-1 to TRBJ2-5; D unresolved. There are 15 residues in the CDR3. In germline, CDR1 is DFQATT, CDR2 SNEGSKA (reference sequence). Trimming removed 3 bases at V and 0 bases at J, with 14 bases between. The CDR3 region is CSASAYLLDQETQYF. CDR3 sequence (DNA): TGCAGTGCTAGTGCTTACCTCTTAGACCAAGAGACCCAGTACTTC.

In this sample, this clonotype turned up once. The chain couples TRBV7-9 to TRBJ1-1; no firm D call. Trimming took 1 base from V and 3 from J, leaving 12 bases between them. CDR1 SEHNR and CDR2 FQNEAQ come from the germline V gene (reference sequence). The CDR3 is 15 residues long. CDR3 in DNA: TGTGCCAGCAGCTTAGGGTTTAGCCGCCACACTGAAGCTTTCTTT. This codes for CASSLGFSRHTEAFF.

This clonotype was detected a few times. The chain carries TRBV9 and TRBJ1-3; no firm D call. Germline values: CDR1 SGDLS, CDR2 YYNGEE. The CDR3 sequence is 17 residues long. V lost 4 bases to trimming and J lost 0 bases, with 17 bases between them. CDR3 amino acids: CASSPRQHHNSGNTIYF. DNA for the CDR3: TGTGCCAGCAGCCCCCGTCAGCACCATAACTCTGGAAACACCATATATTTT.

Many counts were recorded for this clonotype. The rearrangement uses TRBV10-1 and TRBJ2-2; D gene uncertain. CDR1 WNHNN and CDR2 SYGVQD come from the germline V gene (reference sequence). V lost 4 bases and J 4 bases, leaving 7 bases between the germline ends. The CDR3 contains 13 residues. The CDR3 loop is CASSVAGTGELFF. The CDR3 DNA reads TGCGCCAGCAGTGTAGCCGGCACCGGGGAGCTGTTTTTT.

This clonotype was counted many times. The chain links TRBV14 to TRBJ2-5, with D unresolved. This CDR3 comprises 12 residues. Germline assignment: CDR1 SGHDN and CDR2 FVKESK. Trimming took 6 bases from V and 2 from J, leaving 7 bases between them. The CDR3 DNA is TGTGCCAGCAGTTTATCTCAAGAGACCCAGTACTTC. As protein: CASSLSQETQYF. Drawing the rest from reference TRBV14 and TRBJ2-5, the complete variable domain is EAGVTQFPSHSVIEKGQTVTLRCDPISGHDNLYWYRRVMGKEIKFLLHFVKESKQDESGMPNNRFLAERTGGTYSTLKVQPAELEDSGVYFCASSLSQETQYFGPGTRLLVL.

This clonotype was counted many times. V and J are TRBV7-2 and TRBJ2-7; 8 bases fit TRBD2. This CDR3 has 16 amino acids. CDR1 SGHTA and CDR2 FQGNSA come from the germline V gene. J was trimmed by 3 bases and V by 5 bases; bases with no gene match: 12. The CDR3 coding sequence is TGTGCCAGCAGCCCCCCCGGGCTAGCGGGTGGCTACGAGCAGTACTTC. This gives the protein CASSPPGLAGGYEQYF.

This clonotype was counted ten times or more. The rearrangement uses TRBV29-1 and TRBJ1-1, with TRBD1 matching 8 bases. The V gene's germline CDR1 is SQVTM and CDR2 ANQGSEA. V lost 1 base, J lost 4 bases, and 5 bases stayed unmatched. The CDR3 covers 14 residues. CDR3 protein: CSVEVQGAATEAFF. The DNA for the CDR3 is TGCAGCGTTGAAGTGCAGGGGGCGGCCACTGAAGCTTTCTTT.

The CDR3 loop is CASSPEGTGMNTEAFF. The CDR3 region has the DNA TGCGCCAGCAGTCCTGAGGGGACAGGGATGAACACTGAAGCTTTCTTT. This chain joins TRBV10-1 and TRBJ1-1; TRBD1 matches 9 bases. The V and J ends lost 5 bases and 0 bases, in that order; junction bases with no gene match: 7. The CDR3 length is 16 residues. CDR1 is WNHNN, CDR2 SYGVQD, per germline (reference sequence).

Concerning this clonotype: This sequence may be a read error, since a much larger clone differs from it by one base. The chain couples TRBV12-3 or TRBV12-4 to TRBJ2-7; TRBD1 matches at 8 bases. V gave up 4 bases and J gave up 6 bases; unmatched junction bases: 8. This CDR3 contains 14 residues. DNA for the CDR3: TGTGCCAGCAGTTCTGGGACAGGATACGTCGAGCAGTACTTC. Translation gives CASSSGTGYVEQYF.

The table lists this clonotype with a few counts. The chain links TRBV19 to TRBJ1-5, with D perhaps TRBD1 (5 bases). The CDR3 contains 16 residues. The V gene's germline CDR1 is LNHDA and CDR2 SQIVND (reference sequence). V was clipped by 0 bases and J by 5 bases, with 14 bases between them. The CDR3 reads CASSIDHRGLYQPQHF. CDR3 sequence (DNA): TGTGCCAGTAGTATAGATCACCGGGGACTATATCAGCCCCAGCATTTT. The complete variable domain, with remaining parts taken from reference TRBV19 and TRBJ1-5, reads DGGITQSPKYLFRKEGQNVTLSCEQNLNHDAMYWYRQDPGQGLRLIYYSQIVNDFQKGDIAEGYSVSREKKESFPLTVTSAQKNPTAFYLCASSIDHRGLYQPQHFGDGTRLSIL.

V and J are TRBV4-1 and TRBJ1-1; possible D gene TRBD1, 6 bases. The germline gives CDR1 MGHRA, CDR2 YSYEKL. The length of the CDR3 is 16 residues. Trimming removed 3 bases at V and 2 bases at J, with 16 bases between. CDR3 amino acids: CASSQGERTVNTEAFF. CDR3 nucleotide sequence: TGCGCCAGCAGCCAGGGCGAGAGGACAGTTAACACTGAAGCTTTCTTT.

V is TRBV5-6 and J is TRBJ2-1; 8 positions agree with TRBD2. Trimming at V came to 4 bases and at J to 0 bases, leaving 3 bases not matched to a gene. CDR1 is SGHDT, CDR2 YYEEEE, per germline. This CDR3 is 15 amino acids long. The DNA for the CDR3 is TGTGCCAGCAGCCGCGGGGGGCCCTCCTACAATGAGCAGTTCTTC. Protein: CASSRGGPSYNEQFF. Full variable domain (outside the CDR3, taken from reference TRBV5-6 and TRBJ2-1): DAGVTQSPTHLIKTRGQQVTLRCSPKSGHDTVSWYQQALGQGPQFIFQYYEEEERQRGNFPDRFSGHQFPNYSSELNVNALLLGDSALYLCASSRGGPSYNEQFFGPGTRLTVL.

This clonotype has only a few counts. The chain carries TRBV28 and TRBJ1-5, with TRBD1 matching 9 bases. The CDR3 extends over 16 amino acids. The junction had 8 bases not matched to a gene; V was cut back by 7 bases and J by 1 base. The germline V gene encodes CDR1 MDHEN and CDR2 SYDVKM. CDR3 protein: CASTRTGEGSNQPQHF. The DNA of the CDR3 is TGTGCCAGCACACGGACAGGGGAGGGGAGCAATCAGCCCCAGCATTTT. Variable domain in full (rest from reference TRBV28 and TRBJ1-5): DVKVTQSSRYLVKRTGEKVFLECVQDMDHENMFWYRQDPGLGLRLIYFSYDVKMKEKGDIPEGYSVSREKKERFSLILESASTNQTSMYLCASTRTGEGSNQPQHFGDGTRLSIL.